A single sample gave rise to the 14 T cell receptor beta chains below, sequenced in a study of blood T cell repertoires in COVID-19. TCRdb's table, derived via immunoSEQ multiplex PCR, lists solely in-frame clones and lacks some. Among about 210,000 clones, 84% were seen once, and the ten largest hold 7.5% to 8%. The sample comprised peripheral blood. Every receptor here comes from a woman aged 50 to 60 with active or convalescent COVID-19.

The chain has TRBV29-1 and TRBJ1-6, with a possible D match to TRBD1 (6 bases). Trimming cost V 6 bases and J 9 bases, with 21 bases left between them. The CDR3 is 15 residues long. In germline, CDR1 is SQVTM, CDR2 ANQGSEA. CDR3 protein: CSVASEGHPFSPLHF. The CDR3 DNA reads TGCAGCGTGGCCAGCGAGGGACATCCGTTTTCACCCCTCCACTTT.

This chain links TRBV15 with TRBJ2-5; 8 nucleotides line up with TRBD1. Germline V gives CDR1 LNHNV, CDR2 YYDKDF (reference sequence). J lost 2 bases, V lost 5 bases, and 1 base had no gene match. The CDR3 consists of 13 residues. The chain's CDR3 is CATSRTGQETQYF. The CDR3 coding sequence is TGTGCCACCAGCCGGACAGGGCAAGAGACCCAGTACTTC.

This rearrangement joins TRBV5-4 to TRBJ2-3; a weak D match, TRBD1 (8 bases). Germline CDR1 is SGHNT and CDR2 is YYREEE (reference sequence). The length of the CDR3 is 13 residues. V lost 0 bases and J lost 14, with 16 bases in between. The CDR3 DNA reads TGTGCCAGCAGCTTGGCCGCTACAGGGGGGGGGTATTTT. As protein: CASSLAATGGGYF.

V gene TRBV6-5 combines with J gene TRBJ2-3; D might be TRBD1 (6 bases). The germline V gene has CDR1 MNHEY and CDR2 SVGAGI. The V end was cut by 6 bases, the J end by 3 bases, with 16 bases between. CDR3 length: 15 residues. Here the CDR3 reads CASRFRGGGTDTQYF. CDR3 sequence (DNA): TGTGCCAGCAGATTTAGAGGGGGTGGTACAGATACGCAGTATTTT.

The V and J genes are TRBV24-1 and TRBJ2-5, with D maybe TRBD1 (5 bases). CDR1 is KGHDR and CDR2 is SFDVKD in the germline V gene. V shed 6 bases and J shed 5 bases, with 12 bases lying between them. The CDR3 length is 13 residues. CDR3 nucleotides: TGTGCCACCAGTCCCGCAGGGCGCGAGACCCAGTACTTC. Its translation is CATSPAGRETQYF.

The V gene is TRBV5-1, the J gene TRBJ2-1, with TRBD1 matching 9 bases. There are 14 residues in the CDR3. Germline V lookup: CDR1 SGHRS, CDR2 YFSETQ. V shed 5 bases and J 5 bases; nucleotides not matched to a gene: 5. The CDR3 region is CASSFRDRDNEQFF. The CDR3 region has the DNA TGCGCCAGCAGTTTCCGGGACAGGGACAATGAGCAGTTCTTC.

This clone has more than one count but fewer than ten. In DNA, the CDR3 is TGTGCCAGCAGCTTAGGGACAGGGGGAGCCTACTATGGTCAGCCCCAGCATTTT. It translates to CASSLGTGGAYYGQPQHF. This sequence joins TRBV7-9 and TRBJ1-5, with TRBD1 matching over 10 bases. Germline CDR1 and CDR2: SEHNR and FQNEAQ (reference sequence). This CDR3 contains 18 residues. With V trimmed by 1 base and J by 6 bases, 12 bases remained unmatched.

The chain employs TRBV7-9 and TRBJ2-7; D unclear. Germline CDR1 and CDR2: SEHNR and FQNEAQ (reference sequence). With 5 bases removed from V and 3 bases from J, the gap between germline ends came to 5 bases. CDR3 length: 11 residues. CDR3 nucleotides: TGTGCCAGCAGCCCAAACTACGAGCAGTACTTC. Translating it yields CASSPNYEQYF.

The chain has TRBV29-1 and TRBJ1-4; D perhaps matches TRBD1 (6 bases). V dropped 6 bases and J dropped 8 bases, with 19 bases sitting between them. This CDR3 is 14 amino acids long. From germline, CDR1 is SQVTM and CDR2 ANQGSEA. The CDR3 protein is CSVDLTGPYEKLFF. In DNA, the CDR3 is TGCAGCGTCGACCTGACAGGACCTTACGAAAAACTGTTTTTT.

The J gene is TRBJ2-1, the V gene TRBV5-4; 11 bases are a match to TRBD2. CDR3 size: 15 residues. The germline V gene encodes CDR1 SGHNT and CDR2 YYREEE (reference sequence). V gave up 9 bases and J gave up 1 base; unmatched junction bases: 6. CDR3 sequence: CATSLAGDSYNEQFF. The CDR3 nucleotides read TGTGCCACCTCACTAGCGGGAGATTCCTACAATGAGCAGTTCTTC.

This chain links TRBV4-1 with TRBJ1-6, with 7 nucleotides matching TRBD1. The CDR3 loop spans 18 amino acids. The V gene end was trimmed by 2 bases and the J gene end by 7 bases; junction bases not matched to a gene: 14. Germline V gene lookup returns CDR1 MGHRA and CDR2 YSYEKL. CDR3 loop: CASSQRGHRRESNSPLHF. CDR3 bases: TGCGCCAGCAGCCAAAGGGGGCACAGGCGGGAATCAAATTCACCCCTCCACTTT.

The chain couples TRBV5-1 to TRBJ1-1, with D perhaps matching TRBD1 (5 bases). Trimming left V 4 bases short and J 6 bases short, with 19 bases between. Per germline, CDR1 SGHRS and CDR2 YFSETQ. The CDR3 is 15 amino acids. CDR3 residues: CASSPGHQIRAEAFF. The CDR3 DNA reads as TGCGCCAGCAGCCCCGGACATCAGATCAGGGCTGAAGCTTTCTTT.

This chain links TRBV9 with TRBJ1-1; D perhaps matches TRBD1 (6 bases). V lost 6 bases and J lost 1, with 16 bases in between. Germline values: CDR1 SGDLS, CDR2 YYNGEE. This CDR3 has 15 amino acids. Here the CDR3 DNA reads TGTGCCAGCAACCCATTGACAGGCAGGAACACTGAAGCTTTCTTT. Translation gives CASNPLTGRNTEAFF.

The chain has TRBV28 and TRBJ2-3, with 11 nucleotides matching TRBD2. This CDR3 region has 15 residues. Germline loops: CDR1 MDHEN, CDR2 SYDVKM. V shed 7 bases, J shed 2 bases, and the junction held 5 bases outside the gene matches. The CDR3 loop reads CASILSGGATDTQYF. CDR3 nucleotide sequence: TGTGCCAGCATCCTTAGCGGGGGGGCCACAGATACGCAGTATTTT.